One sample yielded the 29 T cell receptor beta chains listed below, sequenced in a study of blood T cell repertoires in COVID-19. Sequencing used immunoSEQ multiplex PCR; TCRdb keeps in-frame clones, though not all of them. Among 130,000 to 150,000 clones listed, around 84% were seen once. The material sequenced was peripheral blood. All receptors derive from a human donor in a cohort sampled during active COVID-19.

The chain recombines TRBV4-2 with TRBJ2-2, with D unclear. V lost 4 bases to trimming and J lost 2 bases, with 2 bases between them. The CDR3 contains 12 residues. Germline lookup yields CDR1 LGHNA and CDR2 YNFKEQ. This CDR3 reads CASSLNTGELFF. The CDR3, as DNA: TGTGCCAGCAGCCTAAACACCGGGGAGCTGTTTTTT.

This chain uses TRBV18 with TRBJ2-3, with 7 nucleotides matching TRBD2. The V and J ends lost 0 bases and 4 bases, in that order; junction bases with no gene match: 4. The CDR3 totals 15 residues. CDR1 is KGHSH and CDR2 is LQKENI in the germline V gene. The CDR3 DNA reads as TGTGCCAGCTCACCACCTAGCGGGTCCCCAGATACGCAGTATTTT. Its protein is CASSPPSGSPDTQYF.

This clone has only one observation. The V and J genes are TRBV7-8 and TRBJ1-2, with a weak D call TRBD1 (6 bases). Trimming pared 3 bases from V and 8 bases from J, leaving 13 bases between. From germline, CDR1 is SGHVS and CDR2 FQNEAQ. The CDR3 consists of 13 residues. The CDR3 DNA reads TGTGCCAGCAGCTTCGGACAGTCCGGCGGCTACACCTTC. This gives the protein CASSFGQSGGYTF.

The gene calls are TRBV2 and TRBJ2-3; TRBD1 is a possible D gene (6 bases). The CDR3 spans 14 residues. The V end lost 6 bases, the J end lost 1 base, and 11 bases lay between the germline ends. Germline assignment: CDR1 SNHLY and CDR2 FYNNEI. CDR3 in DNA: TGTGCCAGCAGCACCCAGGGGCGCACAGATACGCAGTATTTT. It is translated as CASSTQGRTDTQYF.

This chain joins TRBV5-6 and TRBJ2-2; D unresolved. This CDR3 comprises 18 residues. V was trimmed by 0 bases and J by 1 base, leaving 16 bases between them. Germline-derived CDR1 and CDR2 are SGHDT and YYEEEE. This CDR3 is CASSLGRVIGQNTGELFF. Here the CDR3 DNA reads TGTGCCAGCAGCTTGGGCCGGGTCATAGGCCAGAACACCGGGGAGCTGTTTTTT.

V gene TRBV19 combines with J gene TRBJ1-4; TRBD1 aligns across 8 bases. This CDR3 has 15 residues. From germline, CDR1 is LNHDA and CDR2 SQIVND (reference sequence). V was pared by 6 bases and J by 4 bases, with 7 bases of the junction left unmatched. The CDR3 protein is CASSDRGRGNEKLFF. Written as DNA, the CDR3 is TGTGCCAGTAGCGACAGGGGACGGGGTAATGAAAAACTGTTTTTT.

V gene TRBV6-4 combines with J gene TRBJ2-2; 11 positions agree with TRBD1. Per the germline V gene, CDR1 is MRHNA and CDR2 is SNTAGT. This CDR3 contains 19 residues. The V gene end was trimmed by 3 bases and the J gene end by 2 bases; junction bases not matched to a gene: 11. Here the CDR3 reads CASSDSPTDRGHNTGELFF. The CDR3 region has the DNA TGTGCCAGCAGTGATAGCCCAACGGACAGGGGGCATAACACCGGGGAGCTGTTTTTT.

The J gene is TRBJ1-2, the V gene TRBV3-1 (or the pseudogene TRBV3-2); possible D gene TRBD1, 6 bases. Per germline, CDR1 LGHDT and CDR2 YNNKEL (reference sequence). Trimming took off 4 bases at V and 0 bases at J, with 12 bases between the two ends. The CDR3 has 15 residues. This CDR3 reads CASSPTGGANYGYTF. CDR3 coding DNA: TGTGCCAGCAGCCCGACAGGTGGGGCTAACTATGGCTACACCTTC.

The chain links TRBV12-3 or TRBV12-4 to TRBJ1-1; no definite D call. CDR3 length: 13 amino acids. Trimming cost V 6 bases and J 1 base, with 9 bases left between them. In DNA, the CDR3 is TGTGCCAGCAGCCCCAGAAGGAACACTGAAGCTTTCTTT. It yields the protein CASSPRRNTEAFF.

V is TRBV11-2 and J is TRBJ1-6, with D unclear. The ends were cut back, 4 bases at V and 10 bases at J, with 14 bases in the middle. The CDR3 length is 14 residues. Germline loops: CDR1 SGHAT, CDR2 FQNNGV. CDR3 loop: CASSSSRVRSPLHF. CDR3 in DNA: TGTGCCAGCAGCTCGAGTCGAGTCAGGTCACCCCTCCACTTT.

This chain joins TRBV4-2 and TRBJ1-1, with D hard to call. V was pared by 4 bases and J by 1 base, with 10 bases between. This CDR3 is 14 amino acids long. CDR1 is LGHNA, CDR2 YNFKEQ, per germline. CDR3 loop: CASSPLGRNTEAFF. The CDR3 bases are TGTGCCAGCAGCCCCCTTGGGAGGAACACTGAAGCTTTCTTT.

The J gene is TRBJ2-7, the V gene TRBV5-1; 7 positions match TRBD2. The CDR3 runs to 16 residues. Germline-derived CDR1 and CDR2 are SGHRS and YFSETQ. V trimming: 3 bases; J trimming: 7 bases; junction bases outside the gene matches: 16. CDR3 nucleotides: TGCGCCAGCAGCTACTCGGAGGGCCCCACGCGGGGGGAGCAGTACGTC. It yields the protein CASSYSEGPTRGEQYV.

J is TRBJ2-5 and V is TRBV30, with 10 bases that match TRBD1. The CDR3 loop spans 15 amino acids. After removal of 4 bases from V and 4 bases from J, the junction contained 9 bases not matched to a gene. The germline V gene encodes CDR1 GTSNPN and CDR2 SVGIG (reference sequence). CDR3 sequence reads: CAWIVGDRGPETQYF. CDR3 nucleotides: TGTGCCTGGATCGTAGGGGACAGGGGACCAGAGACCCAGTACTTC.

This chain joins TRBV18 and TRBJ2-1; TRBD2 matches at 15 bases. Per germline, CDR1 KGHSH and CDR2 LQKENI. There are 18 residues in the CDR3. The V and J ends lost 3 bases and 7 bases, in that order; junction bases with no gene match: 10. CDR3 loop: CASSPLMGLAGGENEQFF. Written as DNA, the CDR3 is TGTGCCAGCTCACCTTTGATGGGACTAGCGGGAGGTGAGAATGAGCAGTTCTTC.

The chain has TRBV19 and TRBJ1-2; the match to TRBD1 covers 11 bases. Germline V gene lookup returns CDR1 LNHDA and CDR2 SQIVND (reference sequence). V was pared by 5 bases and J by 8 bases, with 4 bases of the junction left unmatched. This CDR3 is built from 13 residues. The CDR3 loop reads CASSRGQGAGYTF. Here the CDR3 DNA reads TGTGCCAGTAGTCGAGGACAGGGGGCCGGCTACACCTTC.

This chain uses TRBV30 with TRBJ1-5; TRBD1 matches at 7 bases. Trimming took 2 bases from V and 4 from J; bases not matched to a gene: 11. The CDR3 is 16 residues long. Germline CDR1 is GTSNPN and CDR2 is SVGIG (reference sequence). The CDR3 sequence: CAWSHRVTGINQPQHF. CDR3 bases: TGTGCCTGGAGTCATCGAGTGACAGGGATTAATCAGCCCCAGCATTTT.

The chain combines TRBV9 with TRBJ2-7; D is ambiguous. This CDR3 spans 11 amino acids. Per germline, CDR1 SGDLS and CDR2 YYNGEE. Trimming left V 4 bases short and J 12 bases short, with 14 bases between. The CDR3 DNA is TGTGCCAGCAGCCAGGCCTTTTCGGCGTACGTC. Residues: CASSQAFSAYV.

This clone was counted a single time. V is TRBV29-1 and J is TRBJ1-2; tentatively, D is TRBD1 (6 bases). The CDR3 runs 14 residues. With 1 base removed from V and 6 bases from J, the gap between germline ends came to 15 bases. In germline, CDR1 is SQVTM, CDR2 ANQGSEA. This CDR3 is CSVEVARGTDGYTF. In DNA, the CDR3 is TGCAGCGTTGAAGTAGCCAGGGGAACGGATGGCTACACCTTC.

The V and J genes are TRBV9 and TRBJ2-5, with D possibly being TRBD2 (7 bases). Germline V CDR1 and CDR2: SGDLS, YYNGEE. V was pared by 4 bases and J by 0 bases, with 13 bases between. The CDR3 has 15 residues. The chain's CDR3 is CASSPRGGYQETQYF. CDR3 DNA sequence: TGTGCCAGCAGCCCAAGGGGGGGGTACCAAGAGACCCAGTACTTC.

The chain combines TRBV6-1 with TRBJ2-1, with 7 nucleotides matching TRBD1. Trimming removed 2 bases from V and 3 bases from J; junction bases left unmatched: 7. This CDR3 is 16 amino acids long. Germline CDR1 is MNHNS and CDR2 is SASEGT. CDR3 protein: CASSESRRGNYNEQFF. Written as DNA, the CDR3 is TGTGCCAGCAGTGAATCACGCAGGGGGAACTACAATGAGCAGTTCTTC.

This chain links TRBV19 with TRBJ1-2; TRBD1 matches 9 bases. V lost 6 bases to trimming and J lost 1 base; unmatched junction nucleotides: 9. Per the germline V gene, CDR1 is LNHDA and CDR2 is SQIVND (reference sequence). The CDR3 length is 16 residues. The DNA for the CDR3 is TGTGCCAGTAGCTCAATGGGACAGGGCTTTAACTATGGCTACACCTTC. It codes for CASSSMGQGFNYGYTF.

The chain couples TRBV15 to TRBJ1-1, with D hard to call. V gave up 0 bases and J gave up 4 bases, with 15 bases separating them. CDR1 is LNHNV, CDR2 YYDKDF, per germline (reference sequence). The CDR3 loop spans 16 amino acids. The CDR3 DNA follows: TGTGCCACCAGCAGAGATCGTCCGGGTTACGGCACTGAAGCTTTCTTT. It codes for CATSRDRPGYGTEAFF.

The rearrangement joins TRBV6-5 to TRBJ1-2; no clear D gene. This CDR3 is 13 amino acids long. Germline-derived CDR1 and CDR2 are MNHEY and SVGAGI. Deletions cut 5 bases from V and 3 bases from J, with 10 bases between. The CDR3 loop is CASSIRRDYGYTF. CDR3 in DNA: TGTGCCAGCAGTATCCGGAGGGACTATGGCTACACCTTC.

V and J are TRBV7-9 and TRBJ2-3; D possibly corresponds to TRBD2 (7 bases). Germline-derived CDR1 and CDR2 are SEHNR and FQNEAQ (reference sequence). The CDR3 consists of 12 residues. Trimming removed 3 bases at V and 10 bases at J, with 11 bases between. The CDR3 sequence is CASSFGEGAQYF. In DNA, the CDR3 is TGTGCCAGCAGCTTCGGGGAGGGGGCGCAGTATTTT.

This chain uses TRBV2 with TRBJ1-2; no clear D. The CDR3 totals 13 residues. V lost 4 bases to trimming and J lost 4 bases, with 10 bases between them. Germline CDR1 and CDR2: SNHLY and FYNNEI. The CDR3 DNA is TGTGCCAGCAGTGGGACGGCGGGCTATGGCTACACCTTC. This translates into CASSGTAGYGYTF. Drawing the rest from reference TRBV2 and TRBJ1-2, the complete variable domain is EPEVTQTPSHQVTQMGQEVILRCVPISNHLYFYWYRQILGQKVEFLVSFYNNEISEKSEIFDDQFSVERPDGSNFTLKIRSTKLEDSAMYFCASSGTAGYGYTFGSGTRLTVV.

The V call is TRBV2, the J call TRBJ2-3; maybe TRBD1 (6 bases). Trimming stripped 1 base from V and 6 bases from J, with 14 bases between. The CDR3 loop spans 15 amino acids. Germline CDR1 is SNHLY and CDR2 is FYNNEI. The CDR3 DNA is TGTGCCAGCAGTGAAGAACAGGGTCAGTGGGATACGCAGTATTTT. Amino acids: CASSEEQGQWDTQYF.

The chain has TRBV5-6 and TRBJ1-1; no clear D gene. This CDR3 has 11 amino acids. Looked up from germline, CDR1 is SGHDT and CDR2 is YYEEEE. Trimming removed 4 bases at V and 3 bases at J, with 4 bases between. The CDR3: CASSLDTEAFF. CDR3 nucleotides: TGTGCCAGCAGCCTAGACACTGAAGCTTTCTTT.

This chain joins TRBV18 and TRBJ1-5, with TRBD1 identical over 8 bases. The CDR3 extends over 15 amino acids. Per germline, CDR1 KGHSH and CDR2 LQKENI. J lost 6 bases, V lost 6 bases, and 10 bases had no gene match. The DNA of the CDR3 is TGTGCCAGCTCCCCGGACAGGGTGGGTGGTCAGCCCCAGCATTTT. It encodes CASSPDRVGGQPQHF.

J is TRBJ2-1 and V is TRBV19; a possible D gene is TRBD1 (5 bases). The CDR3 consists of 18 residues. V gave up 3 bases and J gave up 0 bases, with 18 bases separating them. The germline gives CDR1 LNHDA, CDR2 SQIVND (reference sequence). In nucleotides, the CDR3 is TGTGCCAGTAGTATTGGGTGGGGCAGATCCAGCTCCTACAATGAGCAGTTCTTC. This gives the protein CASSIGWGRSSSYNEQFF.